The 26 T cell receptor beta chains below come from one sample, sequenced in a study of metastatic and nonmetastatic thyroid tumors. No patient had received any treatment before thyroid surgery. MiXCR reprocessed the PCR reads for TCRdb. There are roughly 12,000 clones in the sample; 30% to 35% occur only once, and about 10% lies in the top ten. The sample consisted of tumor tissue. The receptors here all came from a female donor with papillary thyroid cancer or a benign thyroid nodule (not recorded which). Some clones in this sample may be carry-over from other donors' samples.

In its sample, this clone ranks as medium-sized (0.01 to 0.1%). The CDR3 sequence is CASRESSGNTIYF. CDR3 coding DNA: TGTGCCAGCAGGGAGAGCTCTGGAAACACCATATATTTT. J is TRBJ1-3 and V is TRBV6-2 or TRBV6-3; no clear D gene. The length of the CDR3 is 13 residues. Trimming removed 6 bases from V and 0 bases from J, with 6 bases in between. Germline-derived CDR1 and CDR2 are MNHEY and SVGEGT.

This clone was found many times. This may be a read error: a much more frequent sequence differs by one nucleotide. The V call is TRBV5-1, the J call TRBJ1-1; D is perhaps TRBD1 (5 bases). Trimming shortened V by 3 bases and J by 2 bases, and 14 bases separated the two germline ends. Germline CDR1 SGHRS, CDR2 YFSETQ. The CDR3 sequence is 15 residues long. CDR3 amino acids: CASSSTVPANTEAFF. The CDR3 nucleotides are TGCGCCAGCAGCTCGACAGTCCCCGCCAACACTGAAGCTTTCTTT.

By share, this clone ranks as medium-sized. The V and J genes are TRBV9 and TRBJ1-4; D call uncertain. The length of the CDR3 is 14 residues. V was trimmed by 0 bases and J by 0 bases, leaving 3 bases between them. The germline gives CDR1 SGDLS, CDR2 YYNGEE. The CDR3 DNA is TGTGCCAGCAGCGTAGACCCAACTAATGAAAAACTGTTTTTT. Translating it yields CASSVDPTNEKLFF.

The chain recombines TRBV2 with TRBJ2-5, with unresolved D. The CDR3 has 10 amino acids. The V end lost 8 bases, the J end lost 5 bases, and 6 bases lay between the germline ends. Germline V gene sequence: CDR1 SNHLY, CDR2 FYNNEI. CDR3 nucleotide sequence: TGTGCCAGCGCCGAGGAGACCCAGTACTTC. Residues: CASAEETQYF.

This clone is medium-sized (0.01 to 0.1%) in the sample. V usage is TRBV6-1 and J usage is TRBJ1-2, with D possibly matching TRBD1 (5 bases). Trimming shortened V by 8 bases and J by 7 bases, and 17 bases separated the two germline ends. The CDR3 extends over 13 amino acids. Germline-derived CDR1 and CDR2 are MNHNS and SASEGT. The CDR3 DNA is TGTGCCAGCGGAGGGGCCAGGGAGGGTGGCTACACCTTC. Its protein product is CASGGAREGGYTF.

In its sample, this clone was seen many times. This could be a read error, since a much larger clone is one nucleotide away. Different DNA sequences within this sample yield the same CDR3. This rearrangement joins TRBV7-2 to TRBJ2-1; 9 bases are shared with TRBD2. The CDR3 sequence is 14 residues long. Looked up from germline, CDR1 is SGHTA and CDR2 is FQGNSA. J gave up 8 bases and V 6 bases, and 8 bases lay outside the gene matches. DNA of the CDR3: TGTGCCAGCAGTGTGAGCGGGGGGCGGGATGAGCAGTTCTTC. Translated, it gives CASSVSGGRDEQFF. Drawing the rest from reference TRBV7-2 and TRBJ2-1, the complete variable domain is GAGVSQSPSNKVTEKGKDVELRCDPISGHTALYWYRQSLGQGLEFLIYFQGNSAPDKSGLPSDRFSAERTGGSVSTLTIQRTQQEDSAVYLCASSVSGGRDEQFFGPGTRLTVL.

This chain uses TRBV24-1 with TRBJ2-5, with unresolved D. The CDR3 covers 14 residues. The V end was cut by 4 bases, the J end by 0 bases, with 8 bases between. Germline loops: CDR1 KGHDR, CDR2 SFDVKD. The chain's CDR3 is CATSDHGHQETQYF. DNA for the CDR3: TGTGCCACCAGTGACCACGGTCACCAAGAGACCCAGTACTTC.

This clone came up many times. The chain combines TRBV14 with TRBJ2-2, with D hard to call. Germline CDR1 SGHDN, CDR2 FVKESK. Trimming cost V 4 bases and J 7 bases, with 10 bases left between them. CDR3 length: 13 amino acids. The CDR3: CASSLKLNGELFF. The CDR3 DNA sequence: TGTGCCAGCAGCCTTAAGTTGAACGGGGAGCTGTTTTTT.

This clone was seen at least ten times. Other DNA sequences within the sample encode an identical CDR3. CDR3 sequence reads: CSGLTGYNEQFF. DNA for the CDR3: TGCAGCGGCCTGACAGGGTACAATGAGCAGTTCTTC. The rearrangement uses TRBV29-1 and TRBJ2-1; 7 bases are a match to TRBD1. J was trimmed by 4 bases and V by 7 bases; bases with no gene match: 4. This CDR3 spans 12 amino acids. The germline gives CDR1 SQVTM, CDR2 ANQGSEA.

The CDR3 is CASRPPGGHPADTQYF. The CDR3 DNA is TGTGCCAGCAGGCCCCCAGGTGGACATCCCGCAGATACGCAGTATTTT. The genes are TRBV6-1 and TRBJ2-3; tentatively, D is TRBD1 (5 bases). The CDR3 has 16 amino acids. The germline CDR1 and CDR2 sequences are MNHNS and SASEGT. The ends were cut back, 6 bases at V and 4 bases at J, with 20 bases in the middle.

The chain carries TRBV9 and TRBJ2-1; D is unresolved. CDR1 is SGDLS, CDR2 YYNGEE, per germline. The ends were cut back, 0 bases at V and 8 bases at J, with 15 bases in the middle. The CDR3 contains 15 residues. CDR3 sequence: CASSVAAASWYEQFF. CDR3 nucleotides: TGTGCCAGCAGCGTAGCTGCGGCTTCCTGGTATGAGCAGTTCTTC.

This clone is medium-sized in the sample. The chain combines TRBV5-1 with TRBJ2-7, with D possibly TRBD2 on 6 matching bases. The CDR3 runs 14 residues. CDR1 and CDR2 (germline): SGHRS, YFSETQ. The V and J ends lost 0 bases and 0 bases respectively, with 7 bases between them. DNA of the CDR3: TGCGCCAGCAGCTTGGGAGCGGGCTCCTACGAGCAGTACTTC. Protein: CASSLGAGSYEQYF.

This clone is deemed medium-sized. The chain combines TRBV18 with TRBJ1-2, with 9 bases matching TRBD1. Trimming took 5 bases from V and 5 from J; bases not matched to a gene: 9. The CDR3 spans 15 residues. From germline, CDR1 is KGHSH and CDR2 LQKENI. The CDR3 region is CASSSTTQGAYGYTF. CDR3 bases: TGTGCCAGCTCAAGTACCACACAGGGGGCGTATGGCTACACCTTC.

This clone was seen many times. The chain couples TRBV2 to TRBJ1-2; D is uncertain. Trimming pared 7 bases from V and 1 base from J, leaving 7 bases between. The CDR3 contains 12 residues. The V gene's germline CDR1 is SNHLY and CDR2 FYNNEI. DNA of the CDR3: TGTGCCAGCAATTTGGGTAACTATGGCTACACCTTC. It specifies CASNLGNYGYTF.

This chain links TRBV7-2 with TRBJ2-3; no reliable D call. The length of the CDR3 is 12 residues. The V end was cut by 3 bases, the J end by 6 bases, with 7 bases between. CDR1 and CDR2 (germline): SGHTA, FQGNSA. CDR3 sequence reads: CASSLDLDTQYF. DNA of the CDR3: TGTGCCAGCAGCTTGGATCTGGATACGCAGTATTTT.

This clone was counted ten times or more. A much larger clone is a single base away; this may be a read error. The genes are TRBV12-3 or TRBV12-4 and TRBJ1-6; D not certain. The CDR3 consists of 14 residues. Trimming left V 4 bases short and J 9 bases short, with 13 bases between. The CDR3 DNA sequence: TGTGCCAGCAGTTCGGGCAGTGAACTTTCACCCCTCCACTTT. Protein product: CASSSGSELSPLHF.

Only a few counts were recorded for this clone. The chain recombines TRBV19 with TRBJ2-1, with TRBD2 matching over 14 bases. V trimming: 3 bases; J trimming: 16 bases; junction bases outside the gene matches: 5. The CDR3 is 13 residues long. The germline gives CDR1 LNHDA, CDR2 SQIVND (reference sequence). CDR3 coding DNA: TGTGCCAGTAGTATGGGGACTAGCGGGAGTGGATTCTTC. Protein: CASSMGTSGSGFF.

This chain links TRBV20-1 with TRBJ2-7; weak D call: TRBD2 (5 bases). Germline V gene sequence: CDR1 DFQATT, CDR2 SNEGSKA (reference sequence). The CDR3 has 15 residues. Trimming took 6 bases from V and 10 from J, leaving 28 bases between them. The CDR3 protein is CSAVPGTTGVNYQYF. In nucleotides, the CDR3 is TGCAGTGCAGTCCCTGGCACTACCGGGGTCAACTATCAGTACTTC.

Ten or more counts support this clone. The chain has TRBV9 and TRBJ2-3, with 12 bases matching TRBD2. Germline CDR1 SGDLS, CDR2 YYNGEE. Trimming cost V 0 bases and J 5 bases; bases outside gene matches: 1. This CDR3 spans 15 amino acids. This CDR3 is CASSVASGGEDTQYF. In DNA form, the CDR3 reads TGTGCCAGCAGCGTAGCTAGCGGGGGGGAAGATACGCAGTATTTT. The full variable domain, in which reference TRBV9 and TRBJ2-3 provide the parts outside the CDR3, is DSGVTQTPKHLITATGQRVTLRCSPRSGDLSVYWYQQSLDQGLQFLIQYYNGEERAKGNILERFSAQQFPDLHSELNLSSLELGDSALYFCASSVASGGEDTQYFGPGTRLTVL.

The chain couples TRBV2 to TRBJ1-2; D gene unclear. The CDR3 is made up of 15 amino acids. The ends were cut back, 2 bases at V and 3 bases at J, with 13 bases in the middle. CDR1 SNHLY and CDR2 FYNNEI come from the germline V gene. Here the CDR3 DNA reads TGTGCCAGCAGTGAACGCCAGTCACTAGACTATGGCTACACCTTC. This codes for CASSERQSLDYGYTF.

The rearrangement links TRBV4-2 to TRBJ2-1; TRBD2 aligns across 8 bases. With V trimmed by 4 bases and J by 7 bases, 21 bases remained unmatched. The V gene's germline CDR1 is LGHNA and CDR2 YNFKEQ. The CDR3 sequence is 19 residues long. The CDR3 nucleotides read TGTGCCAGCAGCCCCGTGGGGGGGACGGACAGCGGGGGTAGGAATGAGCAGTTCTTC. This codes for CASSPVGGTDSGGRNEQFF.

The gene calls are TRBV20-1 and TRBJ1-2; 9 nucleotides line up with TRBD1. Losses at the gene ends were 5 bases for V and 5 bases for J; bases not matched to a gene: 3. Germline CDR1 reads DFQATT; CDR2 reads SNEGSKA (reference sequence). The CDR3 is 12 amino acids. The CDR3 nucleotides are TGCAGTGCTTTGACAGGGGGATATGGCTACACCTTC. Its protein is CSALTGGYGYTF.

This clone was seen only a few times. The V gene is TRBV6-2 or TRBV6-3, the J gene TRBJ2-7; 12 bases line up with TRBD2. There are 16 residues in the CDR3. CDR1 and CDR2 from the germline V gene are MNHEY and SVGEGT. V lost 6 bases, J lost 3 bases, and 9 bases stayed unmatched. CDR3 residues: CASSNRLAGEDYEQYF. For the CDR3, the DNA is TGTGCCAGCAGCAACCGACTAGCGGGAGAAGACTACGAGCAGTACTTC.

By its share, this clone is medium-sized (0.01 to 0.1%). The CDR3 loop is CASTFTGESTEAFF. CDR3 nucleotide sequence: TGTGCCAGCACCTTTACAGGGGAGAGCACTGAAGCTTTCTTT. The J gene is TRBJ1-1, the V gene TRBV6-1; 7 nucleotides line up with TRBD1. Germline CDR1 MNHNS, CDR2 SASEGT. V was pared by 7 bases and J by 4 bases, with 9 bases of the junction left unmatched. The CDR3 is 14 residues long.

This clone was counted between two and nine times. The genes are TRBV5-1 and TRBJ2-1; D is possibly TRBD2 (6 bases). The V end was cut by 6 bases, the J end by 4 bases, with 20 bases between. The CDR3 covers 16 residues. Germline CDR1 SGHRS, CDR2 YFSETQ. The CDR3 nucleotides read TGCGCCAGCAACGATCGACCGGGGGTGGTTTACAATGAGCAGTTCTTC. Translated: CASNDRPGVVYNEQFF.

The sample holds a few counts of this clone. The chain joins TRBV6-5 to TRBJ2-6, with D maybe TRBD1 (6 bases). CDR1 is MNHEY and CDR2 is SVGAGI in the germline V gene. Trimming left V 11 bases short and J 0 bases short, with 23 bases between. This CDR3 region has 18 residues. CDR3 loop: CAASPLEGVGSGANVLTF. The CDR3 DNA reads TGTGCCGCCAGCCCGTTAGAGGGGGTGGGCTCTGGGGCCAACGTCCTGACTTTC.